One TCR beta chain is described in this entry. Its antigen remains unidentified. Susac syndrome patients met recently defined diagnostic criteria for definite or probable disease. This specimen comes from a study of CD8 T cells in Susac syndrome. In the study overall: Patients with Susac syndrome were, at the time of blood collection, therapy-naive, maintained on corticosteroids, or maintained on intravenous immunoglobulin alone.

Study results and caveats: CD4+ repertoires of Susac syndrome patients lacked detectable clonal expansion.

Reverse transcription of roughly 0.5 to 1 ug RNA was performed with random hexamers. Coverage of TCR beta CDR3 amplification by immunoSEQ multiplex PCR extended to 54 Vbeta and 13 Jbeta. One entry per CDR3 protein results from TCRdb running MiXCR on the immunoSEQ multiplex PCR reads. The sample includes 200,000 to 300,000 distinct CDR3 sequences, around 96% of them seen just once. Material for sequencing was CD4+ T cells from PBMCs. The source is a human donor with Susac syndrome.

This CDR3 is CASSSQNTQYF. The CDR3 coding sequence is TGTGCCAGCAGCTCGCAAAATACGCAGTATTTT. The chain uses TRBV7-2 and TRBJ2-3; D remains ambiguous. This CDR3 has 11 residues. V gave up 4 bases and J gave up 7 bases, with 6 bases separating them. Germline V lookup: CDR1 SGHTA, CDR2 FQGNSA.